This T cell receptor beta chain was identified during a study of T-cell reconstitution after alpha-beta-depleted transplantation in children. The CDR3 is 13 amino acids. The V gene lost 3 bases and the J gene lost 2 bases, with 7 bases spanning the gap. From germline, CDR1 is ENHRY and CDR2 SYGVKD. For TCRbeta, the library was prepared with unique molecular identifiers. TCRdb called the PCR reads again in MiXCR, with one record for every CDR3 protein. The sample shows more than 200,000 distinct CDR3 sequences, around 8.4% of them seen only once. This clonotype was recorded many times. V is TRBV10-3 and J is TRBJ1-1; D is ambiguous. Material: PBMCs, mostly from graft donor cells, obtained 360 days after TCRalphabeta/CD19-depleted stem cell transplant. The receptor's source is a male patient aged 2-9 years who had a stem cell transplant for acute myeloid leukemia, so the T cells may come from the graft donor. CDR3 nucleotide sequence: TGTGCCATCAGTGACAAACATAACACTGAAGCTTTCTTT. It codes for CAISDKHNTEAFF.